The 4 T cell receptor beta chains presented below share a single source sample, sequenced in a study of T cell changes during pregnancy in multiple sclerosis. The assay was immunoSEQ multiplex PCR, and TCRdb's table has in-frame clones only and misses some. The sample has over 60,000 clones; roughly 96% are singletons. The sequences come from CD8+ T cells from peripheral blood mononuclear cells, collected after pregnancy. The receptors here all came from a female donor with multiple sclerosis, enrolled in a pregnancy study.

This chain uses TRBV9 with TRBJ2-1; weak D call: TRBD2 (6 bases). Trimming shortened V by 2 bases and J by 5 bases, and 11 bases separated the two germline ends. This CDR3 has 14 amino acids. Looked up from germline, CDR1 is SGDLS and CDR2 is YYNGEE. CDR3 in DNA: TGTGCCAGCAGCGTCCCGACGGGGGACAATGAGCAGTTCTTC. As protein: CASSVPTGDNEQFF.

The CDR3 nucleotides read TGTGCCAGCAGTTTAGGGGGGAATGAGCAGTTCTTC. Its protein is CASSLGGNEQFF. V is TRBV28 and J is TRBJ2-1, with a weak D call TRBD2 (6 bases). There are 12 residues in the CDR3. The germline CDR1 and CDR2 sequences are MDHEN and SYDVKM. Trimming took 2 bases from V and 7 from J, leaving 6 bases between them.

Regarding this clone: An end of the junction does not agree with germline; a read error may underlie this. The V and J genes are TRBV5-6 and TRBJ2-3; 9 nucleotides match TRBD2. This CDR3 region has 16 residues. Germline-derived CDR1 and CDR2 are SGHDT and YYEEEE. In DNA form, the CDR3 reads TGTGTCAGCACCCTTAGGAGCGGGAGGTTCACAGATACGCAGTATTTT. Its translation: CVSTLRSGRFTDTQYF. The full variable domain, in which reference TRBV5-6 and TRBJ2-3 provide the parts outside the CDR3, is DAGVTQSPTHLIKTRGQQVTLRCSPKSGHDTVSWYQQALGQGPQFIFQYYEEEERQRGNFPDRFSGHQFPNYSSELNVNALLLGDSALYLCVSTLRSGRFTDTQYFGPGTRLTVL.

J is TRBJ1-1 and V is TRBV27, with TRBD1 identical over 7 bases. J was trimmed by 1 base and V by 4 bases; bases with no gene match: 3. Germline assignment: CDR1 MNHEY and CDR2 SMNVEV (reference sequence). This CDR3 comprises 14 residues. This CDR3 is CASSSAGGNTEAFF. CDR3 coding DNA: TGTGCCAGCAGTTCGGCAGGGGGGAACACTGAAGCTTTCTTT.